Below are 8 T cell receptor beta chains sequenced from a single sample in a study of tumor-infiltrating lymphocytes in primary liver carcinoma (dated by TCRdb to about 2017). The sequencing machine was an Illumina HiSeq 2500. Starting from around 500 ng total RNA, TCRbeta-specific cDNA was produced by reverse transcription with a constant-region primer and ProtoScript II reverse transcriptase. The TCRbeta libraries were prepared through three rounds of nested multiplex PCR following a slightly modified ARM-PCR procedure. Each of the first two PCR rounds ran for approximately 10 cycles using multiplex TRBV1-TRBV30 forward primers together with a Cbeta reverse primer. The public reads were reprocessed in TCRdb via fastp at Q25 and MiXCR, keeping in-frame beta chains. Every distinct CDR3 protein forms one entry, paired with its most common genes and DNA. Present in this sample are approximately 42,000 distinct CDR3 sequences, roughly 74% of which were seen just once. Around two fifths of the sample rests with the top ten.

Total RNA and DNA were co-extracted without cell sorting from around 20-30 mg of bulk tissue using the AllPrep DNA/RNA mini kit. The specimen was tumor-adjacent normal liver tissue. The receptors were sampled from a woman in her twenties or thirties with primary liver carcinoma and hepatitis B virus infection.

Comment on this clonotype: Its ends do not fully match the called genes, so a read error is possible. The genes are TRBV4-3 and TRBJ2-1; a weak D match, TRBD2 (5 bases). The CDR3 has 16 residues. The germline V gene encodes CDR1 LGHNA and CDR2 YSLEER. The CDR3 reads CANSQDPGSSYNEQFF. In nucleotides, the CDR3 is TGCGCCAACAGCCAAGATCCGGGAAGTTCCTACAATGAGCAGTTCTTC.

Note on this clonotype: Its ends do not fully match the called genes, so a read error is possible. The gene calls are TRBV9 and TRBJ2-5; D is perhaps TRBD2 (5 bases). The CDR3 is 15 amino acids. Germline V gene lookup returns CDR1 SGDLS and CDR2 YYNGEE. CDR3 sequence reads: CASSVWTGGRETQHF. The CDR3 DNA sequence: TGTGCCAGCAGCGTATGGACTGGCGGGCGAGAGACCCAGCACTTC.

Regarding this clonotype: The missing conserved phenylalanine or tryptophan at the end of this CDR3 makes a read error likely. V and J are TRBV11-2 and TRBJ2-1; 12 nucleotides agree with TRBD2. J was trimmed by 9 bases and V by 4 bases; bases with no gene match: 7. The germline CDR1 and CDR2 sequences are SGHAT and FQNNGV. This CDR3 contains 15 residues. The CDR3 coding sequence is TGTGCCAGCAGCTGTACTAGCGGGAGGATCAGTGAGCAGTTCCTC. Amino acid sequence: CASSCTSGRISEQFL.

A remark on this clonotype: A read error may produce the germline difference seen at one junction end. The V call is TRBV7-8, the J call TRBJ2-6, with D possibly TRBD1 on 5 matching bases. The CDR3 spans 16 residues. Germline CDR1 SGHVS, CDR2 FQNEAQ. CDR3 protein: CASSFPGLAGADVMTF. CDR3 bases: TGTGCCAGCAGCTTCCCGGGTTTGGCTGGGGCCGACGTCATGACTTTC.

Concerning this clonotype itself: An end of the junction differs from the germline gene, which may be a read error. The rearrangement joins TRBV4-2 to TRBJ2-2, with TRBD2 as a possible D gene (6 bases). The CDR3 is 16 residues long. The germline CDR1 and CDR2 sequences are LGHNA and YNFKEQ. The DNA of the CDR3 is TGTGCCAGCAGCCAAGAAGAGGGGCAGGTGGGCGGGGAACTGTTTTTT. Translating it yields CASSQEEGQVGGELFF.

Comment on this clonotype: Just one base apart from a much larger clone, this may be a read error. V is TRBV24-1 and J is TRBJ2-7; tentative D call: TRBD2 (5 bases). Germline V CDR1 and CDR2: KGHDR, SFDVKD. The CDR3 contains 13 residues. The CDR3 loop reads CVTSDPGNYEQYF. In DNA, the CDR3 is TGTGTCACCAGTGATCCGGGGAACTACGAGCAGTACTTC.

Points on this clonotype: Without the conserved terminal phenylalanine or tryptophan, this CDR3 likely stems from a read error. The V gene is TRBV6-5, the J gene TRBJ1-2, with a possible D match to TRBD1 (5 bases). The germline V and J ends were trimmed by 7 bases and 8 bases, with 29 bases remaining between them. The germline V gene has CDR1 MNHEY and CDR2 SVGAGI. CDR3 length equals 17 residues. The CDR3 DNA reads TGTGCCAGCACCGTAGTTACTCATCAGGAGGGCCACAGGGGCTACACCATC. This gives the protein CASTVVTHQEGHRGYTI.

Concerning this clonotype itself: Without the conserved terminal phenylalanine or tryptophan, this CDR3 likely stems from a read error. This chain connects TRBV4-3 to TRBJ2-7; tentatively, D is TRBD1 or TRBD2 (5 bases each). Germline-derived CDR1 and CDR2 are LGHNA and YSLEER. The CDR3 loop spans 15 amino acids. V lost 6 bases to trimming and J lost 1 base, with 16 bases between them. CDR3 amino acids: CASSQTMGDSYEQYL. DNA of the CDR3: TGCGCCAGCAGTCAGACTATGGGGGATTCCTACGAGCAGTACCTC.